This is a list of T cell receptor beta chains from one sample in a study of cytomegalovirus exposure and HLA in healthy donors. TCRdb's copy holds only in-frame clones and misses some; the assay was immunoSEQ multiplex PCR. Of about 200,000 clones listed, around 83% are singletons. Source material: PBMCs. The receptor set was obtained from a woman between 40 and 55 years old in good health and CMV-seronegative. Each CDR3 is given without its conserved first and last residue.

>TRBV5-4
ASSTPGQGGETQY
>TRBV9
ASSVGQGVNYGYT
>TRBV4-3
ASSQDLWNSGTGELF
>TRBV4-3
ASSLRGSGANVLT
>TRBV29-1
SVEEGTGAEAF
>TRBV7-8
ASSLVRSQGSDQPQH
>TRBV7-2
ASSLIRGEGPYEQY
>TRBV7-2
ASSPGGSYEQY
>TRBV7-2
ASSSSGLVVAWPNEQF
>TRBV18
ASSPMGQSSNQPQH
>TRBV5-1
ASTLGLSTDTQY
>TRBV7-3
ASSLAANYGYT
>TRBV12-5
ASGFGQGAHEQF
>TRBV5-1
ASSLGLTGNNQPQH
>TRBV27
ASGPGQTANQPQH